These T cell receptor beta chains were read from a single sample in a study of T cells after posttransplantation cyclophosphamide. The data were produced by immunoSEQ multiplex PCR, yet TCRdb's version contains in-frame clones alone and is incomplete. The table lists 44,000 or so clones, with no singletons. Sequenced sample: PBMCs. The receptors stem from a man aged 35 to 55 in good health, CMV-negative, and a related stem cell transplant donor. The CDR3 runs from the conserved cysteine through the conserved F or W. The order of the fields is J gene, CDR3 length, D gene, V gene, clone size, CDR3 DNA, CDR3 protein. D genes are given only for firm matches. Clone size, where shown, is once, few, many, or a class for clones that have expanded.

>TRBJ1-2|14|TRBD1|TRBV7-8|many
TGTGCCAGCAGCTCGGGGACAGCTCATTATGGCTACACCTTC
CASSSGTAHYGYTF
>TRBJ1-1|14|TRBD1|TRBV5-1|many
TGCGCCAGCAGCTCCGACAGGGGCCAGACTGAAGCTTTCTTT
CASSSDRGQTEAFF
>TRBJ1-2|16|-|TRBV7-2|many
TGTGCCAGCAGCTTAGCCGGGGACATCGGGATTTGGGGCTACACCTTC
CASSLAGDIGIWGYTF
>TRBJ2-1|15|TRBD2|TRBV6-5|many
TGTGCCAGCAGTTATTCGGGAGGGCCGGTCAATGAGCAGTTCTTC
CASSYSGGPVNEQFF
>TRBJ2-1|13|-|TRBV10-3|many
TGTGCCATCAGTGAGTCAAGGGGCGATGAGCAGTTCTTC
CAISESRGDEQFF
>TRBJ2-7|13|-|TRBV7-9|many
TGTGCCAGCAGCCCTCTAGGTAACTACGAGCAGTACTTC
CASSPLGNYEQYF
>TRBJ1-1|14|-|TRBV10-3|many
TGTGCCATCAGTCCCGCAGGGATGAACACTGAAGCTTTCTTT
CAISPAGMNTEAFF
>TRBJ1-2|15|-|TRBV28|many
TGTGCCAGCAGAAAGCCGGGAACAGGGATGTATGGCTACACCTTC
CASRKPGTGMYGYTF
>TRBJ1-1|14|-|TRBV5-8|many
TGTGCCAGCAGCTTGAGAGGGACTGGCACTGAAGCTTTCTTT
CASSLRGTGTEAFF
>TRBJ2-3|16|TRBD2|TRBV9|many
TGTGCCAGCAGCCCCCTAGCGGGAGTAGGTAGGGATACGCAGTATTTT
CASSPLAGVGRDTQYF
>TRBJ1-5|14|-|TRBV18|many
TGTGCCAGCTCACCGCCGGGGGGGAATCAGCCCCAGCATTTT
CASSPPGGNQPQHF
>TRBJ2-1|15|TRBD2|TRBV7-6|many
TGTGCCAGCAGCTTAAATAGCGGGGACTACAATGAGCAGTTCTTC
CASSLNSGDYNEQFF
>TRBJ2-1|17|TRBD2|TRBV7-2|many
TGTGCCAGCAGCCTCCGGACTAGCGGGAGGATCTACAATGAGCAGTTCTTC
CASSLRTSGRIYNEQFF
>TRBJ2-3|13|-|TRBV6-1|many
TGTGCCAGCAGTGACGTATCCACAGATACGCAGTATTTT
CASSDVSTDTQYF
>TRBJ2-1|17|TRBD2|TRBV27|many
TGTGCCAGCAGGGGGATAGCGGGTGATAGCTCCTACAATGAGCAGTTCTTC
CASRGIAGDSSYNEQFF
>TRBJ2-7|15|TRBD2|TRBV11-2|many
TGTGCCAGCAGCTCAAGTGGGGGGGAGGGCTACGAGCAGTACTTC
CASSSSGGEGYEQYF
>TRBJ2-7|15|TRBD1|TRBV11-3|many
TGTGCCAGCAGCTTAGACGGACAGGGAAGGTACGAGCAGTACTTC
CASSLDGQGRYEQYF
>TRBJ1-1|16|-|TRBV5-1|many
TGCGCCAGCAGCTTGGATGGTCACTCCTTTAACACTGAAGCTTTCTTT
CASSLDGHSFNTEAFF
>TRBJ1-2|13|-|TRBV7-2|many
TGTGCCAGCAGCTTAGGGGAGAACTATGGCTACACCTTC
CASSLGENYGYTF
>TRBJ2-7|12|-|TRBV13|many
TGTGCCAGCAGCTCCAGCTCCTACGAGCAGTACTTC
CASSSSSYEQYF
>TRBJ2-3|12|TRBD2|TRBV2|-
TGTGGCGGGGGGCGGGGGACAGATACGCAGTATTTT
CGGGRGTDTQYF
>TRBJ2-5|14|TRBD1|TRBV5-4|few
TGTGCCAGCAGCCGAACCGGACAGGGAGAGACCCAGTACTTC
CASSRTGQGETQYF
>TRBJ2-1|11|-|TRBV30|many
TGTGCCTGGAGCCCTAGCAATGAGCAGTTCTTC
CAWSPSNEQFF
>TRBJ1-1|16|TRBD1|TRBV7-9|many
TGTGCCAGCAGCTCCCGACAGGGGACCGTCGTTACTGAAGCTTTCTTT
CASSSRQGTVVTEAFF
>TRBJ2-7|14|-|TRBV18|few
TGTGCCAGCTCACCACCTTCTAGATGGAACGAACAGTACTTC
CASSPPSRWNEQYF
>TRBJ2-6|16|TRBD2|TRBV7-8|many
TGTGCCAGCAGCTACAAACTAGCGACTGGGGCCAACGTCCTGACTTTC
CASSYKLATGANVLTF
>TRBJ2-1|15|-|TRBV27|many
TGTGCCAGCAGTTTTGCCGGGACACCCTACAATGAGCAGTTCTTC
CASSFAGTPYNEQFF
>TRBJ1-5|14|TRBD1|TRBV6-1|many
TGTGCCAGCAGTGTGAGGGGGCAATATCAGCCCCAGCATTTT
CASSVRGQYQPQHF
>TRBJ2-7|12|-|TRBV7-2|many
TGTGCCAGCAGCTTTAGTACGTCCGAGCAGTACTTC
CASSFSTSEQYF
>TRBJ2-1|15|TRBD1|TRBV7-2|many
TGTGCCAGCAGCTTTAACAGGGGCGTATACAATGAGCAGTTCTTC
CASSFNRGVYNEQFF
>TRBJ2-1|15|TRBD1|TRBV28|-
TGTGCCAGCAGTTTGGACAGGGAACTTTCCAATGAGCAGTTCTTC
CASSLDRELSNEQFF
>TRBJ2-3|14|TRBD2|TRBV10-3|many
TGTGCCATTACTAGCGGGAGGGCCCCAGATACGCAGTATTTT
CAITSGRAPDTQYF
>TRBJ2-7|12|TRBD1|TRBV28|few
TGTGCCGCAACGGACAGGACCTACGAGCAGTACTTC
CAATDRTYEQYF
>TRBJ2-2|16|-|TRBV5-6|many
TGTGCCAGCAGCCACGCCACGGGGGGCGCTTACGGGGAGCTGTTTTTT
CASSHATGGAYGELFF
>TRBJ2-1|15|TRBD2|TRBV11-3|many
TGTGCCAGCAGCTTAGGTGGGAGGGCCGGGAATGAGCAGTTCTTC
CASSLGGRAGNEQFF
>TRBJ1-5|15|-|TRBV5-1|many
TGCGCCAGCAGCCCGGACTTCGGAGGGGATCAGCCCCAGCATTTT
CASSPDFGGDQPQHF
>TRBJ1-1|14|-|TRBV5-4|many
TGTGCCAGCAGTTTTGAAAGGGCGGGAACTGAAGCTTTCTTT
CASSFERAGTEAFF
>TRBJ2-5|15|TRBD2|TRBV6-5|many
TGTGCCAGCAGTTACGTGACTAGCGGACAAGAGACCCAGTACTTC
CASSYVTSGQETQYF
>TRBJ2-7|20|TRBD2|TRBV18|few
TGTGCCAGCTCACCACGTCGGGAGGGGCAAAGGACTAGTCCGCCCTACGAGCAGTACTTC
CASSPRREGQRTSPPYEQYF
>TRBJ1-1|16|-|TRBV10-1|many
TGCGCCAGCAGTAGGGAGGCAGAGCCCATGAACACTGAAGCTTTCTTT
CASSREAEPMNTEAFF
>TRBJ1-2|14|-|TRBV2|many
TGTGCCAGCAGTGAAGGACAGGATAACTATGGCTACACCTTC
CASSEGQDNYGYTF
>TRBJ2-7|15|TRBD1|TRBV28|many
TGTGCCAGCAGCCGCCCGGGACAGGGGATCTACGAGCAGTACTTC
CASSRPGQGIYEQYF
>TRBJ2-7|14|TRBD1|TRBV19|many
TGTGCCAGTAGTCCAATCGACAGGGGGCTCGAGCAGTACTTC
CASSPIDRGLEQYF
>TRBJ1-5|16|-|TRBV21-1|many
TGTGCCAGCAGCAAAGTGGGGCTATATAGCAATCAGCCCCAGCATTTT
CASSKVGLYSNQPQHF
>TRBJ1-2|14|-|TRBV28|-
TGTGCCAGCAGTACACTGACAGTAGACTATGGCTACACCTTC
CASSTLTVDYGYTF
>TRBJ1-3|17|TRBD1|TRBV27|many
TGTGCCAGCAGTCAGGGACAGGGTGAATTCTCTGGAAACACCATATATTTT
CASSQGQGEFSGNTIYF